The 16 T cell receptor beta chains reported below all come from one sample, sequenced in a study of blood T cells in healthy people across ages (dated by TCRdb to the mid-2010s). Preparation of the library involved 5' RACE. This sample was sequenced with an Illumina HiSeq 2500. The second PCR ran for about 6 to 12 cycles and used a J-beta primer mix along with a sample-barcoded 5' primer. The public reads were reprocessed in TCRdb via fastp at Q25 and MiXCR, keeping in-frame beta chains. Each CDR3 protein appears once, grouped with its most common genes and DNA. Within this sample are around 990,000 distinct CDR3 sequences, with about two fifths of them counted one time only. Of the sample, about an eighth falls within the top ten clones. Sample: blood. The receptors here all came from a man younger than 35 in good health.

This clonotype appeared many times. The genes are TRBV24-1 and TRBJ2-1; D may be TRBD1 (6 bases). Germline assignment: CDR1 KGHDR and CDR2 SFDVKD. This CDR3 is 16 amino acids long. V lost 3 bases and J lost 0, with 11 bases in between. CDR3 region: CATSDGDTSSYNEQFF. CDR3 nucleotides: TGTGCCACCAGTGATGGGGACACCAGCTCCTACAATGAGCAGTTCTTC.

The rearrangement uses TRBV28 and TRBJ1-2; TRBD1 aligns across 8 bases. CDR1 is MDHEN and CDR2 is SYDVKM in the germline V gene. This CDR3 contains 15 residues. The trim removed 5 bases at V and 7 bases at J, leaving 12 bases unmatched. The CDR3 is CASSAGGQGGVGYTF. CDR3 in DNA: TGTGCCAGCAGTGCGGGCGGACAGGGCGGGGTTGGCTACACCTTC.

At least ten counts were recorded for this clonotype. The CDR3 nucleotides read TGTGCCAGCAGCTTAGACAGGGGACACTACGAGCAGTACTTC. It specifies CASSLDRGHYEQYF. The chain recombines TRBV7-2 with TRBJ2-7, with TRBD1 matching 7 bases. The CDR3 runs 14 residues. V lost 1 base, J lost 3 bases, and 3 bases stayed unmatched. Germline CDR1 and CDR2: SGHTA and FQGNSA.

In its sample, this clonotype was seen a few times. The gene calls are TRBV20-1 and TRBJ2-1, with 14 bases identical to TRBD2. The junction had 3 bases not matched to a gene; V was cut back by 5 bases and J by 3 bases. CDR1 is DFQATT and CDR2 is SNEGSKA in the germline V gene (reference sequence). The CDR3 spans 15 residues. CDR3 in DNA: TGCAGTGCTGGGACTAGCGGGGGCCTCTACAATGAGCAGTTCTTC. Its protein product is CSAGTSGGLYNEQFF.

Ten or more counts support this clonotype. J is TRBJ1-2 and V is TRBV4-2, with D hard to call. Germline values: CDR1 LGHNA, CDR2 YNFKEQ. V lost 0 bases, J lost 4 bases, and 12 bases lay in between. The CDR3 is made up of 15 amino acids. This CDR3 reads CASSQEIRFAYGYTF. The CDR3, as DNA: TGTGCCAGCAGCCAAGAGATAAGGTTCGCCTATGGCTACACCTTC.

V and J are TRBV25-1 and TRBJ2-1, with TRBD2 matching 16 bases. This CDR3 is built from 19 residues. With V trimmed by 4 bases and J by 3 bases, 9 bases remained unmatched. The germline V gene has CDR1 MGHDK and CDR2 SYGVNS. CDR3 nucleotides: TGTGCCAGCAGTGCGACGCCTGGGACTAGCGGGGGGGTCTACAATGAGCAGTTCTTC. This codes for CASSATPGTSGGVYNEQFF.

In this sample, this clonotype turned up a few times. The chain is built from TRBV5-4 and TRBJ2-5; 7 nucleotides match TRBD2. The CDR3 contains 15 residues. Trimming at V came to 1 base and at J to 5 bases, leaving 8 bases not matched to a gene. Germline loops: CDR1 SGHNT, CDR2 YYREEE (reference sequence). The CDR3 reads CASSLMGGSLETQYF. DNA of the CDR3: TGTGCCAGCAGCTTGATGGGGGGGTCGTTGGAGACCCAGTACTTC. The whole variable domain, remainder taken from reference TRBV5-4 and TRBJ2-5, is ETGVTQSPTHLIKTRGQQVTLRCSSQSGHNTVSWYQQALGQGPQFIFQYYREEENGRGNFPPRFSGLQFPNYSSELNVNALELDDSALYLCASSLMGGSLETQYFGPGTRLLVL.

J is TRBJ2-6 and V is TRBV24-1; D is unresolved. The CDR3 is 14 amino acids. The germline V gene has CDR1 KGHDR and CDR2 SFDVKD. The V and J ends lost 2 bases and 4 bases respectively, with 5 bases between them. CDR3 residues: CATSDWSGANVLTF. CDR3 sequence (DNA): TGTGCCACCAGTGATTGGTCGGGGGCCAACGTCCTGACTTTC.

With respect to this clonotype: The junction and the germline gene differ at one end; a read error may be behind it. The chain uses TRBV10-3 and TRBJ2-5; D is unresolved. Germline V gene sequence: CDR1 ENHRY, CDR2 SYGVKD. This CDR3 region has 17 residues. The CDR3 bases are TGTGCCATCGGTGAGTGGGGAATACACTCTACCCAAGAGACCCAGTACTTC. Translating gives CAIGEWGIHSTQETQYF.

The chain carries TRBV7-8 and TRBJ2-3, with D perhaps matching TRBD2 (6 bases). The germline gives CDR1 SGHVS, CDR2 FQNEAQ. CDR3 size: 14 residues. Between the trimmed V and J ends, which lost 2 bases and 6 bases, there was a span of 12 bases. CDR3 protein: CASSLWFSGDTQYF. Written as DNA, the CDR3 is TGTGCCAGCAGCTTATGGTTTAGCGGCGATACGCAGTATTTT.

The chain couples TRBV4-1 to TRBJ2-4; 10 nucleotides match TRBD2. CDR3 size: 16 residues. The junction had 3 bases not matched to a gene; V was cut back by 3 bases and J by 1 base. The V gene's germline CDR1 is MGHRA and CDR2 YSYEKL. The CDR3 loop reads CASSQPTSGAKNIQYF. The CDR3 DNA reads TGCGCCAGCAGCCAGCCGACTAGCGGGGCCAAAAACATTCAGTACTTC.

The CDR3 DNA reads as TGTGCCAGCAGCTCCCCCTTAGGGACTAGCGGGGGCCGTGCTAGCACAGATACGCAGTATTTT. Translated: CASSSPLGTSGGRASTDTQYF. This chain uses TRBV7-8 with TRBJ2-3, with 14 bases identical to TRBD2. CDR1 is SGHVS and CDR2 is FQNEAQ in the germline V gene. CDR3 size: 21 residues. With 4 bases clipped from V and 0 bases from J, the junction kept 15 bases outside the gene matches.

This clonotype was seen only a few times. This rearrangement joins TRBV12-3 or TRBV12-4 to TRBJ2-1; 8 bases agree with TRBD2. Trimming took 5 bases from V and 9 from J; bases not matched to a gene: 12. The CDR3 totals 15 residues. The CDR3 loop reads CASSDTGTSFGEQFF. The CDR3 region has the DNA TGTGCCAGCAGTGATACCGGGACTAGTTTCGGTGAGCAGTTCTTC.

The chain recombines TRBV20-1 with TRBJ2-1; D is perhaps TRBD2 (5 bases). Deletions cut 2 bases from V and 0 bases from J, with 11 bases between. In germline, CDR1 is DFQATT, CDR2 SNEGSKA (reference sequence). CDR3 length: 15 amino acids. CDR3 sequence reads: CSARRPGSSYNEQFF. The DNA for the CDR3 is TGCAGTGCTAGAAGACCTGGGAGCTCCTACAATGAGCAGTTCTTC.

This clonotype was seen only a few times. The chain is built from TRBV28 and TRBJ2-5, with 8 bases aligning to TRBD2. The germline CDR1 and CDR2 sequences are MDHEN and SYDVKM. V trimming: 3 bases; J trimming: 2 bases; junction bases outside the gene matches: 8. The CDR3 is 16 residues long. In nucleotides, the CDR3 is TGTGCCAGCAGTTTTCCCCCTGCGGGGGGACAAGAGACCCAGTACTTC. This gives the protein CASSFPPAGGQETQYF.

This clonotype was counted a few times. A junction end diverges from the germline sequence, so it may reflect a read error. For the CDR3, the DNA is TGTGCCAACAGTTCTGAGACAGGAGGGTCAGATACGCAGTATTTT. Translated: CANSSETGGSDTQYF. V usage is TRBV12-3 or TRBV12-4 and J usage is TRBJ2-3; perhaps D is TRBD1 or TRBD2 (6 bases each). This CDR3 has 15 residues.